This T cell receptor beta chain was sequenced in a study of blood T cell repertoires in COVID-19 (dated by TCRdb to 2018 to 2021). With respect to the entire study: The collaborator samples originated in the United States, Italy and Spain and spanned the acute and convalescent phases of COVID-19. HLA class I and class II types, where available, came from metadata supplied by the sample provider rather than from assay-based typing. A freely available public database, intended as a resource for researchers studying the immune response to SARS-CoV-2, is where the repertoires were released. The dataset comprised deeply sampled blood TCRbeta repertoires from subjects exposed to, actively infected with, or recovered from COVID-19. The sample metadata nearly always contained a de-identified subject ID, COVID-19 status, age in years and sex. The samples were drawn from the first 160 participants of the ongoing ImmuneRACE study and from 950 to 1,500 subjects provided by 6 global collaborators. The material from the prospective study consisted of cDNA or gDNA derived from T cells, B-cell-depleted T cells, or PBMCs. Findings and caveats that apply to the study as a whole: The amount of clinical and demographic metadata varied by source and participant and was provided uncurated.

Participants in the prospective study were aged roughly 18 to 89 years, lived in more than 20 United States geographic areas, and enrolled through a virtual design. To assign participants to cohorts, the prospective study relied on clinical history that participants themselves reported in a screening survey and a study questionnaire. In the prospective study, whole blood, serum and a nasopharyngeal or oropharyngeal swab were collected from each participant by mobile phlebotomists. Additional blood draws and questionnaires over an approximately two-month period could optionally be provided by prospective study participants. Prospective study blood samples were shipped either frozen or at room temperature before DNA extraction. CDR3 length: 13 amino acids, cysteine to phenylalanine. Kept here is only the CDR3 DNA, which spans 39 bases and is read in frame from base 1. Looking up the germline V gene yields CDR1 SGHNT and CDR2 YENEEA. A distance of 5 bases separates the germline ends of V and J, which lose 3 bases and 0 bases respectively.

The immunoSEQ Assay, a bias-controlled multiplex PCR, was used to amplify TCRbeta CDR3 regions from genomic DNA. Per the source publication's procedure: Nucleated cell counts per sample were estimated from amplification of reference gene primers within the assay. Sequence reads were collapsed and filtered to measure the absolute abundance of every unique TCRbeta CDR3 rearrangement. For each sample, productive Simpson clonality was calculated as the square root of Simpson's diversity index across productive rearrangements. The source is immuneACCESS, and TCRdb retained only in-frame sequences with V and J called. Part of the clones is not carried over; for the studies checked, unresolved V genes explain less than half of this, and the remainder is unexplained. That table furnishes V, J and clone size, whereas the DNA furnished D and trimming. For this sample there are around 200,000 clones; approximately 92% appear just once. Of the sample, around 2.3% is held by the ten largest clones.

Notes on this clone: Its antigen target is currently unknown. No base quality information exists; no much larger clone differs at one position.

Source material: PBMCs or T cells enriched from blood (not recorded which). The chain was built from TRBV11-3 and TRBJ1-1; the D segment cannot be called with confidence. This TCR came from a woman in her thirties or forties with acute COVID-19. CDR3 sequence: CASSFAVNTEAFF. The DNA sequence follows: TGTGCCAGCAGCTTTGCAGTGAACACTGAAGCTTTCTTT. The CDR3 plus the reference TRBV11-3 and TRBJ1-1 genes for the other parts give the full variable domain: EAGVVQSPRYKIIEKKQPVAFWCNPISGHNTLYWYLQNLGQGPELLIRYENEEAVDDSQLPKDRFSAERLKGVDSTLKIQPAELGDSAVYLCASSFAVNTEAFFGQGTRLTVV.